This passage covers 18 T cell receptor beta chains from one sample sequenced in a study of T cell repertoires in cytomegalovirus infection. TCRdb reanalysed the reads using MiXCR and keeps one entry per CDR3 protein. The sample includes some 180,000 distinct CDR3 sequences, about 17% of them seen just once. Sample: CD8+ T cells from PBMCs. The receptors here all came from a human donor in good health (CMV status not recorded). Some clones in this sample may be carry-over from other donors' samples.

The CDR3 DNA reads TGTGCCAGCAGTTACCGGGACAGGGCCGAGCAGTACTTC. Encoded protein: CASSYRDRAEQYF. The chain couples TRBV6-2 or TRBV6-3 to TRBJ2-7, with TRBD1 identical over 9 bases. The junction had 2 bases not matched to a gene; V was cut back by 2 bases and J by 6 bases. Germline V lookup: CDR1 MNHEY, CDR2 SVGEGT. The CDR3 sequence is 13 residues long.

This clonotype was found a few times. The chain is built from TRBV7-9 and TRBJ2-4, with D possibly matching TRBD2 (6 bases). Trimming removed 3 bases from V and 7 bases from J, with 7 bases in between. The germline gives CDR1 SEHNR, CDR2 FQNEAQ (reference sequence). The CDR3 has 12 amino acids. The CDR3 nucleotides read TGTGCCAGCAGCTTCGGAGGGAACATTCAGTACTTC. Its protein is CASSFGGNIQYF.

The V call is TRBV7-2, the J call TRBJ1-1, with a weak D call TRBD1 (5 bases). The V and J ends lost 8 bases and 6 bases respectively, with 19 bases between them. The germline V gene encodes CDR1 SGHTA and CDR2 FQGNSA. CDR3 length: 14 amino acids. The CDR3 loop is CASAPRDGVPEAFF. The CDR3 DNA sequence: TGTGCCAGCGCTCCCCGGGACGGGGTCCCTGAAGCTTTCTTT.

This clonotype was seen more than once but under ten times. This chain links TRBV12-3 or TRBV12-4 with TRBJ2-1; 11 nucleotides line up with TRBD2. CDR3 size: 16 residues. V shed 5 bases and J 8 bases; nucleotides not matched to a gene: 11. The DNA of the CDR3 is TGTGCCAGCAGTCATGCCGTGACTAGCGGGAACGATGAGCAGTTCTTC. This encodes CASSHAVTSGNDEQFF.

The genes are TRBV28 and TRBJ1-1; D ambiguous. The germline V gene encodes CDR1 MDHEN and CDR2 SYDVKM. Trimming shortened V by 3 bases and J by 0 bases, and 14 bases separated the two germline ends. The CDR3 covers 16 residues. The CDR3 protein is CASSFTELLLNTEAFF. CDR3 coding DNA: TGTGCCAGCAGTTTCACAGAACTTCTCCTGAACACTGAAGCTTTCTTT. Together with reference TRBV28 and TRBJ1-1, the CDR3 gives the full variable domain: DVKVTQSSRYLVKRTGEKVFLECVQDMDHENMFWYRQDPGLGLRLIYFSYDVKMKEKGDIPEGYSVSREKKERFSLILESASTNQTSMYLCASSFTELLLNTEAFFGQGTRLTVV.

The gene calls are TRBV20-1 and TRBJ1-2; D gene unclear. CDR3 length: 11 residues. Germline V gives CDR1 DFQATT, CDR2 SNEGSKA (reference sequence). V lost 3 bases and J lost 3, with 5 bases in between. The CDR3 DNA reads TGCAGTGCTAGGGCGGACTATGGCTACACCTTC. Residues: CSARADYGYTF.

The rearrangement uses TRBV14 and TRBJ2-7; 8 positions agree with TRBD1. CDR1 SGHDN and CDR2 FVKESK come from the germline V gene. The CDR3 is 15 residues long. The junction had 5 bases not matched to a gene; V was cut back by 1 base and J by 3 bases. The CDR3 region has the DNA TGTGCCAGCAGCCAAGGAGTGACAGGGGTCTACGAGCAGTACTTC. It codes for CASSQGVTGVYEQYF. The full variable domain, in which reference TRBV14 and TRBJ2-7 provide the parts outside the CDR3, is EAGVTQFPSHSVIEKGQTVTLRCDPISGHDNLYWYRRVMGKEIKFLLHFVKESKQDESGMPNNRFLAERTGGTYSTLKVQPAELEDSGVYFCASSQGVTGVYEQYFGPGTRLTVT.

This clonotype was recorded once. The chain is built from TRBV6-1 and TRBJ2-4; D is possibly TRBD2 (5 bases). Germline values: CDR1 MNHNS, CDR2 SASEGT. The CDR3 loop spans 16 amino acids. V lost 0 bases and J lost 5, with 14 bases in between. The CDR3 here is CASSEARVNRQNIQYF. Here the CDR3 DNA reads TGTGCCAGCAGTGAAGCGCGGGTAAACCGTCAAAACATTCAGTACTTC.

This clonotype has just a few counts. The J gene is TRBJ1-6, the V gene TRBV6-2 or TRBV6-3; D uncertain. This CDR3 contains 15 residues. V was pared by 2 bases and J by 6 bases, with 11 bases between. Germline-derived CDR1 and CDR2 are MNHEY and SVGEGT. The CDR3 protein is CASSYKDRSNSPLHF. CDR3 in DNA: TGTGCCAGCAGTTACAAAGATCGGAGTAATTCACCCCTCCACTTT.

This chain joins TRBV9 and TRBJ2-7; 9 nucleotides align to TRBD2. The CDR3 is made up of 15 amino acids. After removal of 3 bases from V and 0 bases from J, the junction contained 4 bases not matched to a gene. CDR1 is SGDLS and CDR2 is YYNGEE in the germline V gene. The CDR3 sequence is CASSASGASSYEQYF. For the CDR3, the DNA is TGTGCCAGCAGCGCTAGCGGGGCCAGCTCCTACGAGCAGTACTTC.

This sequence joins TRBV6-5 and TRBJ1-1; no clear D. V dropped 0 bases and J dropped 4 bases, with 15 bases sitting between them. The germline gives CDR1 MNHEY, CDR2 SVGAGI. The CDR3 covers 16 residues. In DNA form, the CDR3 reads TGTGCCAGCAGTTACTCCGAGAACAGTTTCTCCACTGAAGCTTTCTTT. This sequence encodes CASSYSENSFSTEAFF.

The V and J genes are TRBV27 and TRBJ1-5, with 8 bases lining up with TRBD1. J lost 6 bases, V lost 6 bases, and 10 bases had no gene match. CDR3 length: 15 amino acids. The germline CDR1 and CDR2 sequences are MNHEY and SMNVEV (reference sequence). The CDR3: CASSPRDRGGQPQHF. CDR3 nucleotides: TGTGCCAGCAGCCCCCGTGACAGGGGTGGTCAGCCCCAGCATTTT.

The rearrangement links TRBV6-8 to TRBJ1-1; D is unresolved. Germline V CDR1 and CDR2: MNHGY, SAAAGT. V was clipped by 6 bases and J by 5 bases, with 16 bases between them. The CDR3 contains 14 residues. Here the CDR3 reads CASSNDPVGTEAFF. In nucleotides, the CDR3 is TGTGCCAGCAGCAACGACCCGGTCGGGACTGAAGCTTTCTTT.

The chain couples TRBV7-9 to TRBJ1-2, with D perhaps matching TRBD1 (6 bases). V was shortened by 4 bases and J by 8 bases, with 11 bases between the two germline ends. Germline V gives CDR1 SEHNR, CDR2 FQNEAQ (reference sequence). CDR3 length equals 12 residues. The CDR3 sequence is CASSSQGPGYTF. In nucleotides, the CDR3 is TGTGCCAGCAGCTCCCAGGGGCCCGGCTACACCTTC.

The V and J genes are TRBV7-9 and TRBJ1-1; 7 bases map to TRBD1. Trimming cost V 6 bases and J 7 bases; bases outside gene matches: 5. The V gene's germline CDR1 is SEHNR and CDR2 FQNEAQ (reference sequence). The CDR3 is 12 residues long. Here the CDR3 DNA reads TGTGCCAGCAGTACTACAGGGGATGAAGCTTTCTTT. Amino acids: CASSTTGDEAFF. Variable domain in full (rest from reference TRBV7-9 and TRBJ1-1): DTGVSQNPRHKITKRGQNVTFRCDPISEHNRLYWYRQTLGQGPEFLTYFQNEAQLEKSRLLSDRFSAERPKGSFSTLEIQRTEQGDSAMYLCASSTTGDEAFFGQGTRLTVV.

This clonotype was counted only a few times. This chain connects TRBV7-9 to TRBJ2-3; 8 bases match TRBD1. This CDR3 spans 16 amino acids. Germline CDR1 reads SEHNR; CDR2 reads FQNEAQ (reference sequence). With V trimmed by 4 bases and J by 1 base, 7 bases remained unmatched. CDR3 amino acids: CASSSDRVEGTDTQYF. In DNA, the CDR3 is TGTGCCAGCAGCTCGGACAGGGTTGAGGGCACAGATACGCAGTATTTT.

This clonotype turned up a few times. CDR3 region: CASSLGQGGNTIYF. The CDR3, as DNA: TGTGCCAGCAGCTTAGGACAGGGTGGAAACACCATATATTTT. The chain couples TRBV7-2 to TRBJ1-3, with 7 bases lining up with TRBD1. The CDR3 covers 14 residues. V gave up 1 base and J gave up 3 bases; unmatched junction bases: 0. Germline V lookup: CDR1 SGHTA, CDR2 FQGNSA.

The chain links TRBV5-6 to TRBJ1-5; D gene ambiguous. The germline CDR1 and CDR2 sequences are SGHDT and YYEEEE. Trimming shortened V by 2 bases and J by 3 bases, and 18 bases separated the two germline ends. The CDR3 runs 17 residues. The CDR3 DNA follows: TGTGCCAGCAGCTTCCGCCCCGACATTCTCCTCAATCAGCCCCAGCATTTT. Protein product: CASSFRPDILLNQPQHF.